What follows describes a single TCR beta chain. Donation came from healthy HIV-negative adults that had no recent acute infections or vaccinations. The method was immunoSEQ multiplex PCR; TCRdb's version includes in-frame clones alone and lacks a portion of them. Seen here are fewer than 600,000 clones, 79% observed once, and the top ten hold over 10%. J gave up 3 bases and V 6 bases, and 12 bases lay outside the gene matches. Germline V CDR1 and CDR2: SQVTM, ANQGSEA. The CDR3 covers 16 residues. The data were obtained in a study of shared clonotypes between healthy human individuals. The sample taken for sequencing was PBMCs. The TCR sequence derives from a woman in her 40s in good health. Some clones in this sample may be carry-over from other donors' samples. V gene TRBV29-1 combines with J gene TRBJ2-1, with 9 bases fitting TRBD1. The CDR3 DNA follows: TGCAGCGTGGCGGCGGTTAAGGACAGGGGCTACAATGAGCAGTTCTTC. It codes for CSVAAVKDRGYNEQFF.